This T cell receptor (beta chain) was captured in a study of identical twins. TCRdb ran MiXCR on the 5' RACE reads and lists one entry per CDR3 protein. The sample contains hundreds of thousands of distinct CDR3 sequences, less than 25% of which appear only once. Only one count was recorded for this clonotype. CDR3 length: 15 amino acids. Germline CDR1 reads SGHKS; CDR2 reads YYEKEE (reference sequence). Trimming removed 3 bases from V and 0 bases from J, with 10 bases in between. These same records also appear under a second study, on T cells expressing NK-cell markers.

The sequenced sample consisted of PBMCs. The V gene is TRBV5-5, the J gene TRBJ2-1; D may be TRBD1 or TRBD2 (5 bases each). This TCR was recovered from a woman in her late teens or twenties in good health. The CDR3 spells CASSSDGASYNEQFF. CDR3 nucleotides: TGTGCCAGCAGCTCCGACGGGGCCTCCTACAATGAGCAGTTCTTC.